This T cell receptor (beta chain) was found in a study of blood T cell repertoires in COVID-19. About the research overall: Sites across the United States, Italy and Spain contributed samples from acute and convalescent COVID-19. The analysed material was cDNA or gDNA that came from T cells, B-cell-depleted T cells, or PBMCs.

The germline gives CDR1 SGDLS, CDR2 YYNGEE. V lost 0 bases and J lost 2, with 12 bases in between. The CDR3 consists of 16 residues. Authors' processing steps: Amplification of reference gene primers was used by the study to estimate nucleated cell counts. TCRdb's table, derived via immunoSEQ multiplex PCR, lists solely in-frame clones and lacks some. V and J calls and clone size come straight from that table; D and trimming were deduced from the DNA. Of approximately 280,000 clones listed, about nine tenths are singletons. The V call is TRBV9, the J call TRBJ2-4; D may be TRBD2 (5 bases). Sequences were obtained from peripheral blood. The clonotype comes from a woman aged 25-40 years with COVID-19, enrolled during active disease. The CDR3 bases are TGTGCCAGCAGCGTAGGAGGGAGCGGAACCAAAAACATTCAGTACTTC. Translating it yields CASSVGGSGTKNIQYF.